The sequence of this TCR beta chain was determined in a study of blood T cell repertoires in COVID-19. The data were produced by immunoSEQ multiplex PCR, yet TCRdb's version contains in-frame clones alone and is incomplete. The sample has over 300,000 clones, around 89% seen once. The V gene end was trimmed by 0 bases and the J gene end by 0 bases; junction bases not matched to a gene: 1. This CDR3 has 16 amino acids. CDR1 is SGHDT, CDR2 YYEEEE, per germline. Clinical history as reported by participants underpinned cohort assignment. Either two negative PCRs, clearance, or symptom resolution qualified Cohort 3 donors as recovered.

This rearrangement joins TRBV5-6 to TRBJ1-2; 11 bases line up with TRBD1. This TCR derives from a middle-aged woman who had recovered from COVID-19. What was sequenced was PBMCs or T cells enriched from blood (not recorded which). CDR3 residues: CASSLGTGGSNYGYTF. As DNA, the CDR3 is TGTGCCAGCAGCTTGGGGACAGGGGGCTCTAACTATGGCTACACCTTC.